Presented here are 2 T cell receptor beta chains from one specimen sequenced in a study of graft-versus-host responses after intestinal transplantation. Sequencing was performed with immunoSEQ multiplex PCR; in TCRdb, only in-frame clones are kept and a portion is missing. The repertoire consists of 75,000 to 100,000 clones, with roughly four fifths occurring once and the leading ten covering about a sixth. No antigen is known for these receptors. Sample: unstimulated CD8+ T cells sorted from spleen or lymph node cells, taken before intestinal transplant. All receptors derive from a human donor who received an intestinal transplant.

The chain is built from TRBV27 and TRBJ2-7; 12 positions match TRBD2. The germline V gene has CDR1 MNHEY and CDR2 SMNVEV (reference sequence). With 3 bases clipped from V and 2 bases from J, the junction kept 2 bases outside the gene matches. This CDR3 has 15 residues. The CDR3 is CASSLGLAGTYEQYF. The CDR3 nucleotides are TGTGCCAGCAGTTTGGGACTAGCGGGCACCTACGAGCAGTACTTC.

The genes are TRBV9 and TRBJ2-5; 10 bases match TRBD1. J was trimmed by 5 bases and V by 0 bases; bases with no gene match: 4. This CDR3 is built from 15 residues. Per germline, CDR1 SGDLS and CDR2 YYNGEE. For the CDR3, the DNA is TGTGCCAGCAGCGTAGGACAGGGGGCCGGGGAGACCCAGTACTTC. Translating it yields CASSVGQGAGETQYF.